This T cell receptor (beta chain) stems from a study of vaccination and CD4 T cells after COVID-19. Points from the study as a whole: Detection of a median around 86% of reactive clones in convalescent patients was confined to the period after vaccination.

Sample treatment: approximately 11-day PBMC culture with coronavirus spike peptide pools or control peptides (ViraFEST assay). An Oncomine TCR Beta short-read assay was used to sequence the DNA from cultured CD4+ T cells. TCRdb re-called the PCR reads with MiXCR, one entry per CDR3 protein. The sample carries 8,000 or so distinct CDR3 sequences, 20% to 25% recorded once. Comments on this clonotype: Its antigen is as yet unknown.

This CDR3 spans 14 amino acids. The germline V gene encodes CDR1 MDHEN and CDR2 SYDVKM. After removal of 6 bases from V and 8 bases from J, the junction contained 8 bases not matched to a gene. The sequence was obtained from a human donor who had recovered from COVID-19. The sequencing here drew on CD4+ T cells from blood, cultured in vitro, taken after SARS-CoV-2 vaccination. The gene calls are TRBV28 and TRBJ2-1; TRBD2 agrees at 9 bases. The CDR3 nucleotides are TGTGCCAGCAGCCGGAGACTAGCGGTCGATGAGCAGTTCTTC. This encodes CASSRRLAVDEQFF.